The following is a T cell receptor beta chain sequence with its context. It lacks a known antigen. No qualities accompany the bases; no much larger clone lies one base away. The data were obtained in a study of shared clonotypes between healthy human individuals (dated by TCRdb to 2020 to 2021). For the study in its entirety: A few men and two women, aged 18 to 49 years, made up the cohort. For each donor, CD4 naive and CD4 memory were each given three plates, CD8 naive was given two plates, and CD8 memory was given one plate. Blood TCR repertoires of five healthy adults were deeply sequenced to estimate repertoire size and the extent of clonotype sharing between individuals. Libraries were prepared and TCR repertoires were sequenced by different laboratories using diverse techniques, in order to increase sequencing depth and limit assay-specific biases. Between about 0.8 and 8.9 billion PBMCs per donor were obtained by leukapheresis.

Healthy HIV-negative adults with no recently reported acute infections or vaccinations were included as donors. Every donor was a Caucasian adult residing in Nashville, Tennessee, USA. CD4+ T cells were enriched by magnetic negative selection, after which naive cells were positively selected on CD45RA and the negative fraction was taken as the memory subset. After blood collection by leukapheresis, PBMCs were isolated using Ficoll-Histopaque density gradient centrifugation and then cryopreserved in the vapor phase of liquid nitrogen. Analytical flow cytometry was used to check the purity and quantity of every magnetically sorted T cell population. Genomic DNA was isolated from every sorted fraction and measured by UV absorbance on a Nanodrop 2000c. Using the deep immunoSEQ assay, multiplex PCR amplified TCR CDR3 regions from genomic DNA. For each cell subset, the extracted genomic DNA was distributed evenly across all wells of several immunoSEQ 96-well plates, and each plate served as one replicate. For sorted subsets, each replicate PCR was loaded with 200 ng genomic DNA, equivalent to 30,000 or so T cell genomes. The purified libraries were quantified using a Qubit 3.0 fluorometer, sized with a Bioanalyzer 2100, and then quantified again using the KAPA Library Quantification kit. Every immunoSEQ 96-well plate was sequenced on a separate single-read 150-cycle Illumina NextSeq 550 flow cell. The original methods were these. Because the immunoSEQ output included only junctional sequences and no quality scores, the filtering could not be the same as the filtering used for full-length reads. To assign V/J genes and CDR3, sequences were annotated using PyIR, a Python wrapper for IgBLAST v1.9, with IMGT germline references. Any read was removed if the V/J assignment was weak (E-value above 1e-6), the CDR3 was missing, or the read contained stop codons, out-of-frame junctions, or ambiguous translated residues. V3J clonotypes were defined by identical inferred V gene, J gene, and CDR3 amino acid sequence. The percentage overlap between two repertoires was calculated by dividing the number of shared unique clonotypes by the size of the smaller repertoire. Richness of each repertoire was evaluated using RTK rarefaction, the Chao1 estimator, and Recon v2.1 estimates of unobserved clonotypes. Generation probabilities were computed with OLGA for all TCRbeta clonotypes obtained by the gDNA method from several donors. Here the immuneACCESS table is served through TCRdb, limited to in-frame sequences with V and J called. Missing clones are a known gap in these copies; in checked studies unresolved V genes cover under half, and the rest lacks a known reason. V and J calls and clone size follow that table, whereas D and trimming were derived from the DNA. Counted in this sample were roughly 1,100,000 clones; approximately 68% of them appeared once. The biggest ten clones account for about 1.5% of the sample.

Overall study results and their limits: The genetic and exposure-history diversity represented was limited by the small number of donors. Pairwise subsampling indicated that sequencing depth was expected to affect the degree of clonotype sharing among donors. Approximately 5% of naive CD4, 3% to 3.5% of naive CD8, approximately 2% of memory CD4, and more than 0.35% of memory CD8 clonotypes were shared across four donors. Naive subsets generally had larger estimated clonotype richness than memory subsets. Compared with non-shared clonotypes, the clonotypes found in all four sorted-subset donors had higher generation probabilities. Rarefaction of sorted-subset datasets indicated incomplete sequencing despite the large sequencing depth. Only blood was sampled, and tissue TCR repertoires likely differ from those in blood.

The germline V gene yields MDHEN for CDR1 and SYDVKM for CDR2. The junction shows trimming of 6 bases on V and 2 bases on J, plus 14 bases between the germline ends. The CDR3 numbers 16 residues from cysteine through phenylalanine. Only the CDR3 DNA stays, 48 bases, in frame from base 1. Material: memory CD4+ T cells sorted from blood. The label giving this sample's cell subset or site can be read as: CD45RA-negative fraction. The receptor's source is a man between 18 and 35 years old in good health. Recombination connected TRBV28 to TRBJ1-6; the D gene remains uncertain. In nucleotide form, the sequence is TGTGCCAGCAGCAACCAAGAGGGCACCTATAATTCACCCCTCCACTTT. It codes for CASSNQEGTYNSPLHF.